Listed below are T cell receptor beta chains from one sample, sequenced in a study of cytomegalovirus exposure and HLA in healthy donors. Data came from immunoSEQ multiplex PCR; TCRdb stores just in-frame clones and leaves some out. This sample contains about 55,000 clones. Sequences were obtained from PBMCs. The receptors originated from a man aged 50-59 years in good health and CMV-seropositive. Both conserved end residues are part of each CDR3. The D gene is left open where the match is weak. Only part of the rows carry a size: once, few, many, or a class if the clone is expanded.

size,J,V,D,DNA,CDR3
.,TRBJ2-7,TRBV5-5,TRBD2,TGTGCCAGCAGCCGTCGGGGAGTAAGCGGGGATACCTACGAGCAGTACTTC,CASSRRGVSGDTYEQYF
.,TRBJ2-3,TRBV7-2,TRBD1,TGTGCCAGCAGCTTGAGGACAGGGGGCGGCACAGATACGCAGTATTTT,CASSLRTGGGTDTQYF
.,TRBJ2-1,TRBV2,TRBD2,TGTGCCAGCAGTCCCCTAGCGGGAGGGCCAAATGAGCAGTTCTTC,CASSPLAGGPNEQFF
.,TRBJ1-2,TRBV9,.,TGTGCCAGCAGCGTAGCGGCAGGGAAAGGAGGCTACACCTTC,CASSVAAGKGGYTF
.,TRBJ1-2,TRBV5-1,.,TGCGCCAGCAGCTTCGGGGGGCGTTCCCCCTATGGCTACACCTTC,CASSFGGRSPYGYTF
.,TRBJ2-3,TRBV4-2,TRBD2,TGTGCCAGCAGCCAAGATGGGAGCGGGAGCTTCAAAGATACGCAGTATTTT,CASSQDGSGSFKDTQYF
.,TRBJ1-2,TRBV9,.,TGTGCCAGCACCCCTTCCCTAGGGGGGGCGGACTATGGCTACACCTTC,CASTPSLGGADYGYTF
.,TRBJ2-5,TRBV28,TRBD1,TGTGCCAGCAGTCCAGCCGGGACAGGGATAGAGACCCAGTACTTC,CASSPAGTGIETQYF
.,TRBJ1-4,TRBV9,.,TGTGCCAGCAGCGTAGCTCATGCAGGGAATGAAAAACTGTTTTTT,CASSVAHAGNEKLFF
.,TRBJ2-7,TRBV30,TRBD1,TGTGCCCCAACGGGGGACAGGGGGGTCTACGAGCAGTACTTC,CAPTGDRGVYEQYF
.,TRBJ1-1,TRBV4-2,TRBD1,TGTGCCAGCAGCCAGGACAGGACTAACACTGAAGCTTTCTTT,CASSQDRTNTEAFF
.,TRBJ1-2,TRBV7-8,.,TGTGCCAGCAGCTCCCGCGTAGCGGGGCACTATGGCTACACCTTC,CASSSRVAGHYGYTF
.,TRBJ2-2,TRBV11-1,TRBD2,TGTGCCAGCAGCTTAGCGCACGGGACTAGTTCTAACGGGGAGCTGTTTTTT,CASSLAHGTSSNGELFF
.,TRBJ1-2,TRBV30,.,TGTGCCTGGAGTGTACAGAATCAGTACACCTTC,CAWSVQNQYTF
.,TRBJ1-2,TRBV2,.,TGTGCCAGCAGCCAATCCGAGGGCAGTGCTGGCTACACCTTC,CASSQSEGSAGYTF
.,TRBJ2-3,TRBV5-4,TRBD2,TGTGCCAGCAGCCCGGGACTAGCGGGAGTTAAGTACACAGATACGCAGTATTTT,CASSPGLAGVKYTDTQYF
.,TRBJ2-1,TRBV4-1,TRBD2,TGCGCCAGCAGCCCATCTAGCGGTTCCTACAATGAGCAGTTCTTC,CASSPSSGSYNEQFF
.,TRBJ1-1,TRBV7-9,.,TGTGCCAGCAGCTTAGAGTCAGGGACTGAAGCTTTCTTT,CASSLESGTEAFF
.,TRBJ2-7,TRBV10-1,.,TGCGCCAGCAGTGATTGGGGGGACGAGCAGTACTTC,CASSDWGDEQYF
.,TRBJ1-1,TRBV19,.,TGTGCCAGTAGTAAGATTCCAGGTTTGAACACTGAAGCTTTCTTT,CASSKIPGLNTEAFF
.,TRBJ2-3,TRBV4-1,.,TGCGCCAGCAGCCGAGGGTCCCTCACAGATACGCAGTATTTT,CASSRGSLTDTQYF
.,TRBJ2-7,TRBV4-3,TRBD2,TGCGCCAGCAGCTCTACTAGCGGGAGTTTCTACGAGCAGTACTTC,CASSSTSGSFYEQYF
.,TRBJ2-5,TRBV4-2,.,TGTGCCAGCAGCCAGGGGTTAGGAGGGGGCTCAGAGACCCAGTACTTC,CASSQGLGGGSETQYF
.,TRBJ2-7,TRBV9,TRBD1,TGTGCCAGCAGCGCGGACAGGGGGAGAAACGAGCAGTACTTC,CASSADRGRNEQYF
.,TRBJ1-5,TRBV5-6,.,TGTGCCAGCAGCTTGGGGGCCGGGATCAGCAATCAGCCCCAGCATTTT,CASSLGAGISNQPQHF
.,TRBJ2-2,TRBV5-6,TRBD2,TGTGCCAGCAGCTGGGGACTAGCGGGAGTCCGCACCGGGGAGCTGTTTTTT,CASSWGLAGVRTGELFF
.,TRBJ2-7,TRBV11-2,.,TGTGCCAGCAGCTTAGCAGGAGGTAGCTCCTACGAGCAGTACTTC,CASSLAGGSSYEQYF
.,TRBJ2-7,TRBV15,TRBD1,TGTGCCACCAGCAGAGGGGACAGTGCCTACGAGCAGTACTTC,CATSRGDSAYEQYF
.,TRBJ1-2,TRBV6-5,TRBD1,TGTGCCAGCAGCCTCCTGACAGGGGGCGGCTATGGCTACACCTTC,CASSLLTGGGYGYTF
.,TRBJ1-6,TRBV6-5,TRBD1,TGTGCCAGCAGTTACTTCGGGACAGCCTCGAATTCACCCCTCCACTTT,CASSYFGTASNSPLHF
.,TRBJ2-4,TRBV11-3,.,TGTGCCAGCAGCATCTCCGGGAACATTCAGTACTTC,CASSISGNIQYF
.,TRBJ2-5,TRBV27,TRBD1,TGTGCCAGCAGTCTGGGACAGGGGGCAGAGACCCAGTACTTC,CASSLGQGAETQYF
medium-sized,TRBJ2-7,TRBV5-6,.,TGTGCCAGCACCTTTGACAGGTCCTACGAGCAGTACTTC,CASTFDRSYEQYF
.,TRBJ1-5,TRBV6-5,.,TGTGCCAGCAGTTACTCTGGGCAGTCCAATCAGCCCCAGCATTTT,CASSYSGQSNQPQHF